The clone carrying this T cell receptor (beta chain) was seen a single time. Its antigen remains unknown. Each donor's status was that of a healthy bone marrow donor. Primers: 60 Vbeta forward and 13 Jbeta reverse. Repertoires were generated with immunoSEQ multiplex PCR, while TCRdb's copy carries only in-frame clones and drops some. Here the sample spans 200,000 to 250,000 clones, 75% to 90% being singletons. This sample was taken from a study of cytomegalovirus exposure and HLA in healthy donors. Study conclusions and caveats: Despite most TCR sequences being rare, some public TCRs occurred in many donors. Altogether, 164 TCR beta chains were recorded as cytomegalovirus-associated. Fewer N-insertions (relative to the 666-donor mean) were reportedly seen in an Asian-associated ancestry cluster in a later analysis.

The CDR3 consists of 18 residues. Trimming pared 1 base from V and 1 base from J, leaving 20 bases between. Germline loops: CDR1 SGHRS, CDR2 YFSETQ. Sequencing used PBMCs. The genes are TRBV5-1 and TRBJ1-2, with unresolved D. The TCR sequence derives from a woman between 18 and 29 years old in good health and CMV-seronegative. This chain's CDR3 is CASSLSPSSARGNYGYTF. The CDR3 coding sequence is TGCGCCAGCAGCTTGAGCCCGTCCTCCGCGCGGGGTAACTATGGCTACACCTTC.